The 28 T cell receptor beta chains below were found in one sample sequenced in a study of identifying expanded T cells in peripheral blood. Measured with immunoSEQ multiplex PCR; TCRdb has only the in-frame clones, and not every one. The table has 70,000 or so clones, 85% to 90% seen once; the top ten hold roughly 3.5%. The sample consisted of blood. These receptors originate from a person between 18 and 75 years old in good health.

The chain uses TRBV6-1 and TRBJ2-1; D is possibly TRBD2 (5 bases). Trimming pared 7 bases from V and 2 bases from J, leaving 9 bases between. This CDR3 is built from 13 residues. Germline loops: CDR1 MNHNS, CDR2 SASEGT. CDR3 in amino acids: CASMRDPYNEQFF. CDR3 sequence (DNA): TGTGCCAGCATGAGGGATCCCTACAATGAGCAGTTCTTC.

This sequence joins TRBV11-2 and TRBJ1-1; perhaps TRBD1 as D (6 bases). The CDR3 is 13 residues long. V lost 5 bases to trimming and J lost 6 bases, with 13 bases between them. The germline gives CDR1 SGHAT, CDR2 FQNNGV. CDR3 bases: TGTGCCAGCAGCGCCCGGACAGATGCTGAAGCTTTCTTT. Its protein is CASSARTDAEAFF.

The chain employs TRBV18 and TRBJ2-6, with 9 bases identical to TRBD2. There are 18 residues in the CDR3. The V segment lost 2 bases and the J segment 2 bases; nucleotides outside the gene matches: 7. Germline loops: CDR1 KGHSH, CDR2 LQKENI. CDR3 nucleotides: TGTGCCAGCTCACCATCGTATAGCGGGAGTCCTGGGGCCAACGTCCTGACTTTC. Translation gives CASSPSYSGSPGANVLTF.

The chain recombines TRBV2 with TRBJ2-3, with D unresolved. Germline V gene sequence: CDR1 SNHLY, CDR2 FYNNEI. Trimming took off 0 bases at V and 5 bases at J, with 0 bases between the two ends. The CDR3 covers 11 residues. The CDR3 coding sequence is TGTGCCAGCAGTGAAGCAGATACGCAGTATTTT. As protein: CASSEADTQYF.

This chain joins TRBV2 and TRBJ2-2, with D possibly matching TRBD1 (5 bases). The length of the CDR3 is 14 residues. The V gene lost 5 bases and the J gene lost 1 base, with 8 bases spanning the gap. CDR1 is SNHLY and CDR2 is FYNNEI in the germline V gene. As DNA, the CDR3 is TGTGCCAGCAGTTCTCAGGGGAACACCGGGGAGCTGTTTTTT. Encoded protein: CASSSQGNTGELFF.

This chain joins TRBV28 and TRBJ2-7; 11 nucleotides align to TRBD2. There are 14 residues in the CDR3. The V gene end was trimmed by 8 bases and the J gene end by 0 bases; junction bases not matched to a gene: 3. Germline CDR1 reads MDHEN; CDR2 reads SYDVKM. The CDR3, as DNA: TGTGCCAGCCGTGGACTAGCGGGCTCCTACGAGCAGTACTTC. This gives the protein CASRGLAGSYEQYF.

This chain connects TRBV9 to TRBJ2-7; no clear D gene. Germline CDR1 SGDLS, CDR2 YYNGEE. This CDR3 has 14 residues. Between the trimmed V and J ends, which lost 4 bases and 0 bases, there was a span of 11 bases. The CDR3 DNA reads as TGTGCCAGCAGCTTCAGGTTGTCCTCCTACGAGCAGTACTTC. It specifies CASSFRLSSYEQYF.

This chain's CDR3 is CASSLERANTEAFF. As DNA, the CDR3 is TGTGCCAGCAGCTTGGAGCGAGCGAACACTGAAGCTTTCTTT. The chain combines TRBV5-6 with TRBJ1-1; no firm D call. From germline, CDR1 is SGHDT and CDR2 YYEEEE. This CDR3 is 14 amino acids long. The V gene lost 0 bases and the J gene lost 1 base, with 7 bases spanning the gap.

The rearrangement joins TRBV19 to TRBJ1-5; TRBD1 matches 7 bases. The V segment lost 7 bases and the J segment 1 base; nucleotides outside the gene matches: 7. CDR1 and CDR2 from the germline V gene are LNHDA and SQIVND (reference sequence). The length of the CDR3 is 15 residues. The CDR3 protein is CASIPTGFSNQPQHF. The CDR3 coding sequence is TGTGCCAGTATTCCGACAGGGTTCAGCAATCAGCCCCAGCATTTT.

The rearrangement links TRBV19 to TRBJ1-2, with 10 bases lining up with TRBD1. Germline V lookup: CDR1 LNHDA, CDR2 SQIVND (reference sequence). This CDR3 contains 15 residues. The V gene end was trimmed by 6 bases and the J gene end by 8 bases; junction bases not matched to a gene: 12. CDR3 bases: TGTGCCAGTAGGACCCCCCCGGGACAGGGGTCCGGCTACACCTTC. Translation: CASRTPPGQGSGYTF.

This chain uses TRBV7-8 with TRBJ2-1; 8 bases map to TRBD2. CDR1 and CDR2 from the germline V gene are SGHVS and FQNEAQ. The CDR3 length is 17 residues. Trimming removed 0 bases from V and 10 bases from J; junction bases left unmatched: 14. This CDR3 is CASSLAPSAGVSSEQFF. For the CDR3, the DNA is TGTGCCAGCAGCTTAGCGCCCTCAGCGGGAGTATCATCGGAGCAGTTCTTC.

The V and J genes are TRBV6-1 and TRBJ2-1; 7 nucleotides agree with TRBD1. V was clipped by 6 bases and J by 5 bases; unmatched bases: 4. The CDR3 spans 13 residues. Per germline, CDR1 MNHNS and CDR2 SASEGT. The DNA of the CDR3 is TGTGCCAGCAGCATGGACAGGAACAATGAGCAGTTCTTC. It translates to CASSMDRNNEQFF.

The rearrangement links TRBV4-3 to TRBJ2-7; D gene unclear. Germline V gene sequence: CDR1 LGHNA, CDR2 YSLEER. V was clipped by 4 bases and J by 6 bases, with 16 bases between them. The CDR3 runs 14 residues. The CDR3 DNA sequence: TGCGCCAGCAGCCGCGAAGCTGCCTCTCGCGAGCAGTACTTC. Translating gives CASSREAASREQYF.

The chain has TRBV30 and TRBJ1-3; 7 nucleotides line up with TRBD1. CDR1 and CDR2 from the germline V gene are GTSNPN and SVGIG (reference sequence). The CDR3 is 14 residues long. J was trimmed by 0 bases and V by 2 bases; bases with no gene match: 1. The CDR3 bases are TGTGCCTGGAGTAGGGGGCCCTCTGGAAACACCATATATTTT. Translating it yields CAWSRGPSGNTIYF.

The chain recombines TRBV4-3 with TRBJ2-2; the D gene is possibly TRBD1 (5 bases). The V end was cut by 1 base, the J end by 7 bases, with 7 bases between. CDR1 and CDR2 from the germline V gene are LGHNA and YSLEER. The CDR3 is 13 residues long. The CDR3, as DNA: TGCGCCAGCAGCCAAGGGACATTCGGGGAGCTGTTTTTT. This gives the protein CASSQGTFGELFF.

The rearrangement joins TRBV7-3 to TRBJ2-2, with D perhaps matching TRBD2 (5 bases). This CDR3 is 15 amino acids long. The germline V gene encodes CDR1 SGHTA and CDR2 FQGTGA. V was trimmed by 3 bases and J by 11 bases, leaving 19 bases between them. CDR3 nucleotides: TGTGCCAGCAGCTTGTTGGGGAGTCGGGATTCAGAGCTGTTTTTT. Translated: CASSLLGSRDSELFF.

In DNA form, the CDR3 reads TGTGCCAGCAGTGGGACAGGGGGTCGCTACGAGCAGTACTTC. Translation gives CASSGTGGRYEQYF. The gene calls are TRBV25-1 and TRBJ2-7; 10 bases are a match to TRBD1. The germline V gene has CDR1 MGHDK and CDR2 SYGVNS. J lost 3 bases, V lost 4 bases, and 3 bases had no gene match. This CDR3 has 14 amino acids.

This clone occurred once. The CDR3 nucleotides are TGTGCCAGCAGACGTGGACAGGGGGTAAGGGGAGAGACCCAGTACTTC. It translates to CASRRGQGVRGETQYF. The V gene is TRBV6-6, the J gene TRBJ2-5, with 10 bases that match TRBD1. V was pared by 6 bases and J by 4 bases, with 11 bases of the junction left unmatched. CDR1 and CDR2 (germline): MNHNY, SVGAGI (reference sequence). The CDR3 has 16 residues.

V and J are TRBV11-2 and TRBJ2-7, with TRBD1 matching over 11 bases. The junction had 3 bases not matched to a gene; V was cut back by 4 bases and J by 4 bases. The CDR3 runs to 14 residues. CDR1 SGHAT and CDR2 FQNNGV come from the germline V gene. Here the CDR3 DNA reads TGTGCCAGCAGCTCCGGACAGGGGGCTTACGAGCAGTACTTC. Translated: CASSSGQGAYEQYF.

This clone was seen just once. This rearrangement joins TRBV7-2 to TRBJ2-7; TRBD1 agrees at 7 bases. Germline assignment: CDR1 SGHTA and CDR2 FQGNSA. The CDR3 is 16 residues long. Germline trimming cut 5 bases from V and 3 bases from J; bases unmatched to any gene: 13. Written as DNA, the CDR3 is TGTGCCAGCAGCAGCGTAGGGGGCGAACCGTACTACGAGCAGTACTTC. Its translation: CASSSVGGEPYYEQYF.

The chain joins TRBV4-3 to TRBJ1-1, with D possibly matching TRBD1 (5 bases). CDR1 LGHNA and CDR2 YSLEER come from the germline V gene. The CDR3 consists of 16 residues. The V gene lost 0 bases and the J gene lost 3 bases, with 14 bases spanning the gap. Here the CDR3 DNA reads TGCGCCAGCAGCCAAGATAGCCAGGGTAAGGACACTGAAGCTTTCTTT. It is translated as CASSQDSQGKDTEAFF.

The chain combines TRBV10-2 with TRBJ2-7; 8 bases fit TRBD2. J was trimmed by 7 bases and V by 8 bases; bases with no gene match: 16. Germline V gene lookup returns CDR1 WSHSY and CDR2 SAAADI. This CDR3 comprises 15 residues. CDR3 sequence reads: CASRESGSKGLEQYF. DNA of the CDR3: TGCGCCAGCCGAGAAAGCGGGAGTAAGGGTTTGGAGCAGTACTTC.

The chain is built from TRBV19 and TRBJ1-4; no clear D gene. The V and J ends lost 8 bases and 4 bases respectively, with 11 bases between them. CDR1 LNHDA and CDR2 SQIVND come from the germline V gene (reference sequence). This CDR3 spans 13 amino acids. The CDR3 loop reads CASALRINEKLFF. DNA for the CDR3: TGTGCCAGTGCCTTGCGGATTAATGAAAAACTGTTTTTT.

The DNA for the CDR3 is TGCGCCAGCAGCCAAGATCCGGAGAATCAGCCCCAGCATTTT. Its protein product is CASSQDPENQPQHF. The rearrangement joins TRBV4-3 to TRBJ1-5; no clear D. This CDR3 is built from 14 residues. Trimming removed 0 bases from V and 4 bases from J, with 7 bases in between. Germline CDR1 reads LGHNA; CDR2 reads YSLEER.

V is TRBV11-2 and J is TRBJ2-4; D is perhaps TRBD2 (5 bases). The CDR3 covers 12 residues. Trimming left V 0 bases short and J 10 bases short, with 7 bases between. Per the germline V gene, CDR1 is SGHAT and CDR2 is FQNNGV. The CDR3 region is CASSLDRGIQYF. The DNA for the CDR3 is TGTGCCAGCAGCTTAGATCGAGGGATTCAGTACTTC.

The J gene is TRBJ1-2, the V gene TRBV7-2; D may be TRBD1 (6 bases). The V gene's germline CDR1 is SGHTA and CDR2 FQGNSA. V was trimmed by 1 base and J by 4 bases, leaving 13 bases between them. The CDR3 extends over 15 amino acids. DNA for the CDR3: TGTGCCAGCAGCTTAGAGTTTTCAGGGGTCTATGGCTACACCTTC. Its protein is CASSLEFSGVYGYTF.

The V call is TRBV18, the J call TRBJ1-1, with TRBD1 identical over 11 bases. Germline V CDR1 and CDR2: KGHSH, LQKENI. The CDR3 loop spans 15 amino acids. V dropped 3 bases and J dropped 3; count of bases not matched to a gene: 3. The CDR3 is CASSPGQGADTEAFF. The DNA of the CDR3 is TGTGCCAGCTCACCCGGACAGGGGGCGGACACTGAAGCTTTCTTT.

This sequence joins TRBV11-2 and TRBJ2-2, with D possibly being TRBD1 (6 bases). Trimming pared 4 bases from V and 7 bases from J, leaving 16 bases between. The CDR3 is 15 amino acids. Germline V gives CDR1 SGHAT, CDR2 FQNNGV. DNA for the CDR3: TGTGCCAGCAGCTCCAGGGGTCCCAGGCTCGGGGAGCTGTTTTTT. Its protein is CASSSRGPRLGELFF.